These T cell receptor beta chains were read from a single sample in a study of cytomegalovirus exposure and HLA in healthy donors. Sequencing used immunoSEQ multiplex PCR; TCRdb keeps in-frame clones, though not all of them. The table shows approximately 160,000 clones, with roughly four fifths occurring only once. Sequencing was carried out using PBMCs. Receptor source: a middle-aged woman in good health and CMV-seronegative. CDR3s leave out the opening cysteine and the closing phenylalanine or tryptophan.

TRBV18 ASSPPSLETQY
TRBV19 ASSARRQGAVSGNQPQH
TRBV27 ASSFGGGQGDYGYT
TRBV11-2 ASGSLREDNEQF
TRBV30 AWSDRENQPQH
TRBV10-2 ASSPQGSGTQY
TRBV5-8 ASSPGEGEKLF
TRBV5-4 ASSSGGSPPDTQY
TRBV28 ASSSGLAGGPEQF
TRBV2 AVRTSGKRETQY
TRBV19 ATEVAGWGSNTGELF
TRBV30 AWGGSGNTIY
TRBV10-3 AISDPPTVDEQF
TRBV6-6 ASSLRRNDEQF
TRBV2 ASSVDRFNQPQH
TRBV9 ASNPGLAGYNEQF
TRBV6-5 ASSYSGSSGANVLT
TRBV5-1 ASGTGTGPTEAF
TRBV29-1 SVARGSGNTEAF
TRBV5-1 ASLTGEWSNTGELF
TRBV30 AWALDLQGAEVYGYT
TRBV5-1 ASSSQGNTEAF
TRBV12-5 ASGRLAGGEQF
TRBV20-1 SGQLNTEAF
TRBV6-5 ASTSGTGNIQY
TRBV27 ASSFRVGSYEQY
TRBV7-9 ASTPGETQY
TRBV2 ASTGTGAGNEKLF
TRBV10-3 AISESGDNRSPLH
TRBV6-1 ASSLRGKDTEAF
TRBV6-6 ASSYSAWELF
TRBV6-6 ASSSDSSNQPQH
TRBV19 ASRSRGTANTEAF
TRBV5-6 ASSSGTGVYEQY
TRBV5-1 ASSLDAGGYGYT
TRBV29-1 SGQIPYEQY
TRBV14 ASSHTYEQY
TRBV13 ASSSRAGGGSYNEQF
TRBV6-1 ASSEFSILNEKLF
TRBV28 ASRSPGTANEKLF
TRBV6-1 ASSEDRVGGYT
TRBV5-8 ASSSGLAEVSTDTQY
TRBV30 AWTGGQGSEKLF
TRBV9 ASSQWAGLDIQY
TRBV28 ASRTGGKDTGELF
TRBV5-3 ARSQNQDRTNYGYT
TRBV7-6 ASKSAGEETQY
TRBV7-7 ASSPELDITDTQY
TRBV2 ASSLQGGDTEAF
TRBV10-3 AISDRDRGQSHGNIQY
TRBV27 ASYKEEKAF